The text below deals with one T cell receptor beta chain. Noted treatment: randomized to nivolumab then ipilimumab (arm A) or the reverse (arm B). PBMC sorting kept live CD3+CD8+ cells without CD19 or CD56. Assay: immunoSEQ multiplex PCR; the TCRdb copy retains only in-frame clones and omits some. The data contain about 22,000 clones, around two thirds of them singletons. The data belong to a study of sequential checkpoint blockade in melanoma. Study in general: First-line arms were nivolumab then ipilimumab, or the reverse, randomized 1:1.

The ends lost 5 bases at V and 2 bases at J; junction bases unmatched: 2. Germline V gene lookup returns CDR1 SGHNT and CDR2 YENEEA. CDR3 length: 14 amino acids. The starting material was CD8+ T cells sorted from blood (inferred from file names), obtained from a patient given nivolumab and ipilimumab in sequence. This chain connects TRBV11-3 to TRBJ2-2; 7 nucleotides agree with TRBD1. The TCR was taken from a human donor with melanoma. DNA for the CDR3: TGTGCCAGCAGCGGGGACAGAAACACCGGGGAGCTGTTTTTT. Its protein is CASSGDRNTGELFF.